The source of this T cell receptor beta chain is a study of blood T cell repertoires in COVID-19 (dated by TCRdb to the early 2020s). With respect to the entire study: The collaborator samples originated in the United States, Italy and Spain and spanned the acute and convalescent phases of COVID-19. The sample metadata nearly always contained a de-identified subject ID, COVID-19 status, age in years and sex. The prospective study material was composed of cDNA or gDNA derived from T cells, B-cell-depleted T cells, or PBMCs. Samples came from the ongoing ImmuneRACE study (first 160 participants) plus 1,254 subjects from 6 global collaborators. The dataset comprised deeply sampled blood TCRbeta repertoires from subjects exposed to, actively infected with, or recovered from COVID-19. Where HLA class I and class II types were available, the types were taken from metadata supplied by the sample provider, not from assay-based typing. The repertoires were released in a freely available public database intended as a resource for research on the immune response to SARS-CoV-2. General study outcomes and caveats: The amount of clinical and demographic metadata varied by source and participant and was provided uncurated.

In Seattle, one collaborating source enrolled patients while the infection was active and tracked those patients longitudinally over the course of disease. Each collaborating institution followed its own protocols to collect whole blood in K2EDTA tubes. Collaborator samples were shipped for TCRbeta analysis as frozen whole blood, isolated PBMCs, or DNA extracted from either sample type. On this clone itself: Its target antigen remains unknown. Base qualities were left out, and no much larger clone turns up one base away.

TCRbeta CDR3 regions were amplified from genomic DNA by means of the immunoSEQ Assay, a bias-controlled multiplex PCR. For the original study's pipeline: The number of nucleated cells in each sample was estimated by amplification of reference gene primers within the assay. To quantify the absolute abundance of each unique TCRbeta CDR3 rearrangement, sequence reads were collapsed and filtered. Productive Simpson clonality was computed per sample as the square root of Simpson's diversity index over productive rearrangements. TCRdb stores this immuneACCESS table with in-frame sequences only. Part of the clones is absent; in the studies checked, under half of the shortfall reflects unresolved V genes, and no reason is known for the rest. D and trimming were read from the DNA, whereas the V and J calls and clone size are those reported in that table. Recorded for this sample are a few hundred thousand clones; about 85% of them occurred a single time. The ten largest clones take up 0.87% of the sample.

From a lookup of the germline V gene (reference sequence), CDR1 and CDR2 are GTSNPN and SVGIG. From the cysteine through the phenylalanine, the CDR3 covers 14 amino acids. CDR3 DNA is the only sequence kept; it has 42 bases, read in frame from the first base. V loses 5 bases at its end and J loses 11 bases; junction bases beyond the gene matches: 17. Specimen: peripheral blood. The rearranged chain carries TRBV30 and TRBJ1-1; TRBD1 fits 7 bases in the junction. The receptor's source is a human donor with COVID-19, enrolled during active disease. The donor label of this sample is uncertain. The CDR3 is CAWDLPDRATWAFF. In nucleotide form, the sequence is TGTGCCTGGGACCTCCCAGACAGGGCCACCTGGGCTTTCTTT.